There are a few counts of the clone carrying this T cell receptor (beta chain). The antigen remains unidentified. Cells sorted as Tregs were CD4+, CD25+ and CD127-/low. The CDR3 is 11 residues long. V dropped 6 bases and J dropped 7 bases, with 9 bases sitting between them. The TRBV12-4/TRBJ1-2 clonotypes were amplified using barcode primers with ligated adaptors. In TCRdb, the multiplex PCR reads were re-called with MiXCR into one record per CDR3 protein. The sample lists 400 to 500 distinct CDR3 sequences, approximately 20% occurring once. General study findings and limits: In terms of TCR gene usage, tumor memory CD4+ T cells clustered together with blood and lymph node memory CD4+ cells, as well as with lymph node naive CD4+ cells.

The receptor's source is a female donor with breast cancer. What was sequenced was tumor-infiltrating Tregs sorted from the breast tumor. The chain joins TRBV12-3 or TRBV12-4 to TRBJ1-2, with D uncertain. In DNA, the CDR3 is TGTGCCAGCAGCCGCCTTCGTGGCTACACCTTC. Residues: CASSRLRGYTF.